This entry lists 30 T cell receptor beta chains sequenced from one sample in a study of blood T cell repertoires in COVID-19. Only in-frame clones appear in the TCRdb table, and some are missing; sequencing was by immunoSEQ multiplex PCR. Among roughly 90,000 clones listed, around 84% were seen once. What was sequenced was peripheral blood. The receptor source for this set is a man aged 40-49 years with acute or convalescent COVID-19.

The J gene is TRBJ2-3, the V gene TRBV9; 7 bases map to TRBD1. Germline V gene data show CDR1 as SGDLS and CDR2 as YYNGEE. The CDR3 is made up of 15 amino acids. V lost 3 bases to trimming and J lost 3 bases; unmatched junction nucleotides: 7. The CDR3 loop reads CASSASTGVTDTQYF. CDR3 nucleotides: TGTGCCAGCAGCGCAAGCACAGGGGTAACAGATACGCAGTATTTT. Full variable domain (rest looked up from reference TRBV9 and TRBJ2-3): DSGVTQTPKHLITATGQRVTLRCSPRSGDLSVYWYQQSLDQGLQFLIQYYNGEERAKGNILERFSAQQFPDLHSELNLSSLELGDSALYFCASSASTGVTDTQYFGPGTRLTVL.

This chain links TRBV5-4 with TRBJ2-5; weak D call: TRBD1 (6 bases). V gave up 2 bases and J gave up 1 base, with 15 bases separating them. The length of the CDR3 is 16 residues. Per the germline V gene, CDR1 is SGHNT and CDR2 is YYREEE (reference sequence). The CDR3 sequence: CASSFLTGSGQETQYF. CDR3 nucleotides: TGTGCCAGCAGCTTCTTGACAGGTTCGGGCCAAGAGACCCAGTACTTC.

CDR3 nucleotide sequence: TGTGCCAGTAGAGGGGGTTTCACCTACGAGCAGTACTTC. Translated, it gives CASRGGFTYEQYF. The gene calls are TRBV19 and TRBJ2-7; weak D call: TRBD1 (6 bases). The V gene lost 6 bases and the J gene lost 2 bases, with 11 bases spanning the gap. CDR1 and CDR2 (germline): LNHDA, SQIVND (reference sequence). The CDR3 has 13 amino acids.

The CDR3 DNA is TGTGCCAGCTCACCGTACCTGGGGCCAGATACGCAGTATTTT. Its protein is CASSPYLGPDTQYF. This chain joins TRBV18 and TRBJ2-3, with a possible D match to TRBD1 (5 bases). The germline V gene encodes CDR1 KGHSH and CDR2 LQKENI. Trimming shortened V by 3 bases and J by 4 bases, and 11 bases separated the two germline ends. This CDR3 is 14 amino acids long.

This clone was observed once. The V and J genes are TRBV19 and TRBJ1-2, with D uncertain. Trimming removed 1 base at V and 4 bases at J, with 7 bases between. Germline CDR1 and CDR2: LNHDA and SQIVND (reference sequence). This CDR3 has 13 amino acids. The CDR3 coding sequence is TGTGCCAGTAGTATAGCAGGCATCTATGGCTACACCTTC. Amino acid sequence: CASSIAGIYGYTF.

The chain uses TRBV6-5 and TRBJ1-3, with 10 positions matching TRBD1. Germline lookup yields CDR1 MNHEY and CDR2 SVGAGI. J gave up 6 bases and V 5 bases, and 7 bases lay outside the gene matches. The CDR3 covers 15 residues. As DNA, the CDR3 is TGTGCCAGCAGTCCCGGACAGGGGGTGGTAAACACCATATATTTT. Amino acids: CASSPGQGVVNTIYF.

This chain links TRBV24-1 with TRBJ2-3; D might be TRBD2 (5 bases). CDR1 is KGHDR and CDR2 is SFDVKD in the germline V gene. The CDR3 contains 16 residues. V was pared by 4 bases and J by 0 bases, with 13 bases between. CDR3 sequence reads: CATSDPLASSTDTQYF. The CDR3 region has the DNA TGTGCCACCAGTGACCCTCTAGCCTCTAGCACAGATACGCAGTATTTT.

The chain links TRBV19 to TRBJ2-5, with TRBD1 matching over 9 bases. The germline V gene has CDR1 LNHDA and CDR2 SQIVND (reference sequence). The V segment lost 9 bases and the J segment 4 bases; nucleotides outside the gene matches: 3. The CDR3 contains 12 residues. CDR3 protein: CASGQGPETQYF. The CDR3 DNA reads TGTGCCAGCGGACAGGGGCCAGAGACCCAGTACTTC.

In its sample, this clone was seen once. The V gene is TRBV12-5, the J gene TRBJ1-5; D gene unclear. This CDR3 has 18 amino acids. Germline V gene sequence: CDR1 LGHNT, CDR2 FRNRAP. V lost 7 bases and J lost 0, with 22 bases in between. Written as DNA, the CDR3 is TGTGCTAGTGCTCCCGTTAGGTTAGATAGGAGTAGCAATCAGCCCCAGCATTTT. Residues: CASAPVRLDRSSNQPQHF. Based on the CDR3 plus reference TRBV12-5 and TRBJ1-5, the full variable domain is DARVTQTPRHKVTEMGQEVTMRCQPILGHNTVFWYRQTMMQGLELLAYFRNRAPLDDSGMPKDRFSAEMPDATLATLKIQPSEPRDSAVYFCASAPVRLDRSSNQPQHFGDGTRLSIL.

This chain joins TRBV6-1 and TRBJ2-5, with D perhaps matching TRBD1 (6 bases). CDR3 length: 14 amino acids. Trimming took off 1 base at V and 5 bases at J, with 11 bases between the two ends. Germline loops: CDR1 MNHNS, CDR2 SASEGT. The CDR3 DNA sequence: TGTGCCAGCAGTGAAGGGGGGCCGGGGGAGACCCAGTACTTC. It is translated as CASSEGGPGETQYF.

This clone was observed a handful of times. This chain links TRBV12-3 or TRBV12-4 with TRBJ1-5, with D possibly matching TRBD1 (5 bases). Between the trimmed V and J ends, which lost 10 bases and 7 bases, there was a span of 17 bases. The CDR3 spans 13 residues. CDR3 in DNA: TGTGCCACCTCTGGGGGGGACCCCCAGCCCCAGCATTTT. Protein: CATSGGDPQPQHF.

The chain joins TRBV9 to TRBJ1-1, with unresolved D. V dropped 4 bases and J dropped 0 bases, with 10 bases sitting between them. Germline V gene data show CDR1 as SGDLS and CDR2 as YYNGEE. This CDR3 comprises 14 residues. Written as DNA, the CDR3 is TGTGCCAGCAGCCCCTCCTCCCTGAACACTGAAGCTTTCTTT. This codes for CASSPSSLNTEAFF.

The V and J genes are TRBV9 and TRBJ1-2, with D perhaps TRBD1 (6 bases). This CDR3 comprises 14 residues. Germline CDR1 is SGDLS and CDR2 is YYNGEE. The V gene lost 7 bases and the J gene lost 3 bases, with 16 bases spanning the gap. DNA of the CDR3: TGTGCCAGCTCCGGGGGGCGCTGGGACTATGGCTACACCTTC. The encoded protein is CASSGGRWDYGYTF. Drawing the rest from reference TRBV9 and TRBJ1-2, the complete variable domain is DSGVTQTPKHLITATGQRVTLRCSPRSGDLSVYWYQQSLDQGLQFLIQYYNGEERAKGNILERFSAQQFPDLHSELNLSSLELGDSALYFCASSGGRWDYGYTFGSGTRLTVV.

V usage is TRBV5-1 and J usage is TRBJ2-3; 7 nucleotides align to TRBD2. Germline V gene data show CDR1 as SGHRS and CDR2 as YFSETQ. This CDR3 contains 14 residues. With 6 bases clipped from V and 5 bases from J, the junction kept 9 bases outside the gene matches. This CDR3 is CASIDQRGGDTQYF. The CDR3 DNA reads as TGCGCCAGCATCGATCAGCGGGGTGGAGATACGCAGTATTTT.

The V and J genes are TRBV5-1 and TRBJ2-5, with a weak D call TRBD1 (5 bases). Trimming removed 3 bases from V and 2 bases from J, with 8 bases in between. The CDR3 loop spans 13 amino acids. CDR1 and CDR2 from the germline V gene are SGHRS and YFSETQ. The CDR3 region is CASSWGVQETQYF. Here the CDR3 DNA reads TGCGCCAGCAGCTGGGGCGTTCAAGAGACCCAGTACTTC.

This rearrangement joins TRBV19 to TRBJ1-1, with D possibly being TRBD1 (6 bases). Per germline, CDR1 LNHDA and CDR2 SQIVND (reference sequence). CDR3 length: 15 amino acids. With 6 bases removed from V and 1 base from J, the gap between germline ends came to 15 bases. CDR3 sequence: CASRTDSGTNTEAFF. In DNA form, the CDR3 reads TGTGCCAGTAGGACGGACAGCGGTACGAACACTGAAGCTTTCTTT.

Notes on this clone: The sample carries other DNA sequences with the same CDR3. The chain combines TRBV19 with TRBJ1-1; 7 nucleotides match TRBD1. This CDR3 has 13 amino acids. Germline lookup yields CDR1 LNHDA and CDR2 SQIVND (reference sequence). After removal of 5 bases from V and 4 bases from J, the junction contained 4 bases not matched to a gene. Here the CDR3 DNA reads TGTGCCAGTAGTGCAAACAGGGGCACTGAAGCTTTCTTT. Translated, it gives CASSANRGTEAFF.

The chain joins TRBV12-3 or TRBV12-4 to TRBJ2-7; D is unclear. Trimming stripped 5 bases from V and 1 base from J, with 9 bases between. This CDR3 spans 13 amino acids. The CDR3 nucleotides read TGTGCCAGCAGTCCCGCAGGATCCTACGAGCAGTACTTC. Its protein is CASSPAGSYEQYF.

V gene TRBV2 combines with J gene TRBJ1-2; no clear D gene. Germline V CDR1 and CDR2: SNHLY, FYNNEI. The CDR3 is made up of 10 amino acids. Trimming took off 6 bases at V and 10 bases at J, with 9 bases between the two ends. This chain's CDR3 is CASRIRDYTF. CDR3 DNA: TGTGCCAGCAGAATACGGGACTACACCTTC.

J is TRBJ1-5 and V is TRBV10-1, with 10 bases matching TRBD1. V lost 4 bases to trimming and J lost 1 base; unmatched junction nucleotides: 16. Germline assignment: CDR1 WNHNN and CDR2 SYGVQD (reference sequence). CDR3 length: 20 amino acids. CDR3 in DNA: TGCGCCAGCAGTGTCCCCGGGACAGGGGAGGGGGTATACAGCAATCAGCCCCAGCATTTT. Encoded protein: CASSVPGTGEGVYSNQPQHF.

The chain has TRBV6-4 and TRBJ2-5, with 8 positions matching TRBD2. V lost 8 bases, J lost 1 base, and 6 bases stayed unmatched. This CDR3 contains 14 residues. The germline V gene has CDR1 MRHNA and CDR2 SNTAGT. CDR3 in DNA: TGTGCCAGCCTACCTCGGGGGGGCCAAGAGACCCAGTACTTC. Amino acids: CASLPRGGQETQYF.

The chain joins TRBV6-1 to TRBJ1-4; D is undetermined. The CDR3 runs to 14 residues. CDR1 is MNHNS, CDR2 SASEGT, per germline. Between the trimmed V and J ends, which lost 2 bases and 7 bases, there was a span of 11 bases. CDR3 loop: CASSELQTTEKLFF. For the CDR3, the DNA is TGTGCCAGCAGTGAACTACAGACGACTGAAAAACTGTTTTTT.

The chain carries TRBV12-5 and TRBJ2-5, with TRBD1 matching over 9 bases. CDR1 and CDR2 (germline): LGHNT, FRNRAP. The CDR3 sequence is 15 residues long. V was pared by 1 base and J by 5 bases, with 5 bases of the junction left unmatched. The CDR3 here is CASGLGDRVDETQYF. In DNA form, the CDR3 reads TGTGCTAGTGGTTTGGGGGACAGGGTCGACGAGACCCAGTACTTC.

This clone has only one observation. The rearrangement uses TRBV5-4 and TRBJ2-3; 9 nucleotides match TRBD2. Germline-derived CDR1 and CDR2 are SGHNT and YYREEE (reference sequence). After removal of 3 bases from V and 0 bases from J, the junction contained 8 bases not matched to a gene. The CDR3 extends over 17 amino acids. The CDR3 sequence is CASSSLAGLSSTDTQYF. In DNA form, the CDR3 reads TGTGCCAGCAGCTCCCTAGCGGGGCTTTCTAGCACAGATACGCAGTATTTT.

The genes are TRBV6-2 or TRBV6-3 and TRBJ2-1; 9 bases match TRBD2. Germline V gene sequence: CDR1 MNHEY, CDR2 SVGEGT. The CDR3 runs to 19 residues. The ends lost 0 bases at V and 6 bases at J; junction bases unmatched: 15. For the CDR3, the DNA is TGTGCCAGCAGTTACTCGACAGAAGGTGTACTAGCGGGCATCAATGAGCAGTTCTTC. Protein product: CASSYSTEGVLAGINEQFF.

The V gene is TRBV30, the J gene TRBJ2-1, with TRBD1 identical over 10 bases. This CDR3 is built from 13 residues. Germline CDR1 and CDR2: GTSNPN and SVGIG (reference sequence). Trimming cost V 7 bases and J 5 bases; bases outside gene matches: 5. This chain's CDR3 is CAFRDRGHNEQFF. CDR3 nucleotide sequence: TGTGCCTTCCGGGACAGGGGCCACAATGAGCAGTTCTTC.

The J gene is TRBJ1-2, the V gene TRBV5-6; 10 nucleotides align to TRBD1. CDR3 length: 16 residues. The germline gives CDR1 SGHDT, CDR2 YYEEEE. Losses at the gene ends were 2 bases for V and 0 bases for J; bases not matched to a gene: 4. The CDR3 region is CASSFFGTGANYGYTF. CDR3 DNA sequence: TGTGCCAGCAGCTTTTTTGGGACAGGGGCTAACTATGGCTACACCTTC.

The CDR3 DNA sequence: TGTGCCACCAAATTAGACAGAGGTAGTCAGCCCCAGCATTTT. Its translation: CATKLDRGSQPQHF. The chain couples TRBV24-1 to TRBJ1-5; a possible D gene is TRBD1 (5 bases). CDR1 is KGHDR, CDR2 SFDVKD, per germline. This CDR3 region has 14 residues. V was shortened by 8 bases and J by 6 bases, with 16 bases between the two germline ends.

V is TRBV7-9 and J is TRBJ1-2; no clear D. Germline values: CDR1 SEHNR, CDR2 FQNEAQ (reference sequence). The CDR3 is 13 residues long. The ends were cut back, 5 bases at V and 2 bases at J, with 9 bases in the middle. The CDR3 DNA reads TGTGCCAGCAGCCTGGGAGAGAACTATGGCTACACCTTC. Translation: CASSLGENYGYTF.

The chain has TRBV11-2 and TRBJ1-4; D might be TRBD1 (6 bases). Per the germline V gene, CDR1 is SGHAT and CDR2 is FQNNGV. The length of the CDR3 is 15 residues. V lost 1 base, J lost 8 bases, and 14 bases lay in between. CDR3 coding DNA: TGTGCCAGCAGCTTAGGGGGACAAATTGAAGAAAAACTGTTTTTT. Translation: CASSLGGQIEEKLFF.